These 26 T cell receptor beta chains were sequenced from one sample in a study of CD8 T cells in Susac syndrome. Reverse transcription used about 0.45 to 1 ug RNA and random hexamers. TCRdb passed the immunoSEQ multiplex PCR reads through MiXCR, listing each CDR3 protein once. The repertoire has 100,000 to 150,000 distinct CDR3 sequences, roughly 80% of them found once; the top ten carry 0.5% to 0.65%. The sequenced sample consisted of CD8+ T cells from PBMCs. The receptors come from a human donor with multiple sclerosis.

The CDR3 loop reads CASSWGTGAYQETQYF. For the CDR3, the DNA is TGTGCCAGTAGTTGGGGGACAGGGGCCTACCAAGAGACCCAGTACTTC. This chain uses TRBV19 with TRBJ2-5, with TRBD1 identical over 10 bases. Germline assignment: CDR1 LNHDA and CDR2 SQIVND (reference sequence). The CDR3 length is 16 residues. Unmatched junction bases numbered 6, after V lost 5 bases and J lost 0 bases.

This chain uses TRBV19 with TRBJ2-1, with 12 positions matching TRBD1. Germline V lookup: CDR1 LNHDA, CDR2 SQIVND (reference sequence). J gave up 8 bases and V 6 bases, and 8 bases lay outside the gene matches. CDR3 size: 15 residues. The CDR3 is CASRGTGGASDEQFF. The CDR3 bases are TGTGCCAGTAGGGGGACAGGGGGCGCGTCGGATGAGCAGTTCTTC.

The V call is TRBV14, the J call TRBJ2-5; a possible D gene is TRBD1 (6 bases). This CDR3 has 16 amino acids. Germline V gives CDR1 SGHDN, CDR2 FVKESK. V lost 1 base and J lost 2, with 14 bases in between. CDR3 region: CASSQGGWTVQETQYF. The CDR3 DNA follows: TGTGCCAGCAGCCAAGGAGGGTGGACAGTACAAGAGACCCAGTACTTC.

V gene TRBV5-1 combines with J gene TRBJ1-1; 10 bases agree with TRBD1. The ends lost 0 bases at V and 3 bases at J; junction bases unmatched: 5. This CDR3 has 16 residues. Per the germline V gene, CDR1 is SGHRS and CDR2 is YFSETQ. Written as DNA, the CDR3 is TGCGCCAGCAGCTTGGGACAGGGGGCTGGGGACACTGAAGCTTTCTTT. It is translated as CASSLGQGAGDTEAFF.

The chain combines TRBV27 with TRBJ2-5, with 15 bases that match TRBD2. The CDR3 is made up of 18 amino acids. From germline, CDR1 is MNHEY and CDR2 SMNVEV (reference sequence). J was trimmed by 4 bases and V by 6 bases; bases with no gene match: 12. CDR3 region: CASRKFGLAGGPSETQYF. DNA for the CDR3: TGTGCCAGCAGAAAATTCGGACTAGCGGGAGGGCCCTCAGAGACCCAGTACTTC.

The J gene is TRBJ2-2, the V gene TRBV19; the D is unclear. CDR1 is LNHDA and CDR2 is SQIVND in the germline V gene (reference sequence). Trimming left V 5 bases short and J 0 bases short, with 16 bases between. The CDR3 has 17 residues. The CDR3 region is CASSLTLRTANTGELFF. DNA of the CDR3: TGTGCCAGTAGTTTGACCCTCCGGACGGCGAACACCGGGGAGCTGTTTTTT.

The chain recombines TRBV7-9 with TRBJ2-1; 8 bases are shared with TRBD2. This CDR3 has 19 residues. The germline CDR1 and CDR2 sequences are SEHNR and FQNEAQ (reference sequence). Trimming took 3 bases from V and 9 from J; bases not matched to a gene: 22. The CDR3 coding sequence is TGTGCCAGCAGCTTCCTCTTGGGGGAAGAGCGGGGGATTAATACTGAGCAGTTCTTC. This translates into CASSFLLGEERGINTEQFF.

The CDR3 here is CASSLGGFDGYTF. DNA of the CDR3: TGTGCCAGCAGTTTAGGAGGATTCGATGGCTACACCTTC. The chain joins TRBV12-3 or TRBV12-4 to TRBJ1-2; D not certain. This CDR3 comprises 13 residues. Trimming took off 1 base at V and 6 bases at J, with 9 bases between the two ends.

The rearrangement joins TRBV6-6 to TRBJ2-2, with D uncertain. Germline V gives CDR1 MNHNY, CDR2 SVGAGI (reference sequence). The V end lost 2 bases, the J end lost 8 bases, and 9 bases lay between the germline ends. This CDR3 is built from 13 residues. The CDR3 loop is CASSYPHLGELFF. As DNA, the CDR3 is TGTGCCAGCAGTTACCCCCACCTTGGGGAGCTGTTTTTT.

The rearrangement uses TRBV13 and TRBJ2-7, with 10 bases fitting TRBD1. V lost 5 bases and J lost 5; bases outside the gene matches: 6. The CDR3 is made up of 14 amino acids. Germline-derived CDR1 and CDR2 are PRHDT and FYEKMQ (reference sequence). CDR3 region: CASSAPGTGDEQYF. The CDR3 nucleotides are TGTGCCAGCAGCGCGCCCGGGACAGGGGACGAGCAGTACTTC.

The chain has TRBV12-3 or TRBV12-4 and TRBJ2-7; D ambiguous. Trimming shortened V by 1 base and J by 5 bases, and 6 bases separated the two germline ends. The CDR3 is 12 residues long. CDR3 DNA sequence: TGTGCCAGCAGTTTAGGGGAAGACGAGCAGTACTTC. Its translation: CASSLGEDEQYF.

The chain couples TRBV4-3 to TRBJ2-3; D remains ambiguous. The germline V gene encodes CDR1 LGHNA and CDR2 YSLEER. The CDR3 totals 17 residues. Trimming pared 0 bases from V and 3 bases from J, leaving 16 bases between. CDR3 sequence (DNA): TGCGCCAGCAGCCAAGATCCGCCTTCCACGACTACAGATACGCAGTATTTT. It is translated as CASSQDPPSTTTDTQYF.

Only a few counts were recorded for this clonotype. The V call is TRBV7-9, the J call TRBJ1-2; D call uncertain. The CDR3 covers 12 residues. CDR1 is SEHNR and CDR2 is FQNEAQ in the germline V gene (reference sequence). Trimming cost V 8 bases and J 0 bases, with 7 bases left between them. Here the CDR3 DNA reads TGTGCCAGCTCTGGAGCTAACTATGGCTACACCTTC. It is translated as CASSGANYGYTF.

The V and J genes are TRBV5-4 and TRBJ1-1; no clear D. Germline V gives CDR1 SGHNT, CDR2 YYREEE (reference sequence). This CDR3 has 14 residues. Between the trimmed V and J ends, which lost 6 bases and 1 base, there was a span of 13 bases. The CDR3 loop is CASTDKRENTEAFF. CDR3 in DNA: TGTGCCAGCACCGATAAAAGGGAGAACACTGAAGCTTTCTTT.

CDR3 residues: CASSPGTVTDSNQPQHF. The CDR3 region has the DNA TGTGCCAGCAGCCCGGGGACAGTTACAGATAGCAATCAGCCCCAGCATTTT. The V call is TRBV16, the J call TRBJ1-5; 7 bases line up with TRBD1. V trimming: 4 bases; J trimming: 0 bases; junction bases outside the gene matches: 9. The germline V gene has CDR1 KGHSY and CDR2 FQNENV. CDR3 size: 17 residues.

The V call is TRBV19, the J call TRBJ2-2; tentatively, D is TRBD1 or TRBD2 (6 bases each). V gave up 5 bases and J gave up 2 bases, with 15 bases separating them. The CDR3 has 16 amino acids. The germline gives CDR1 LNHDA, CDR2 SQIVND (reference sequence). This CDR3 is CASSPFSGANTGELFF. The CDR3 DNA sequence: TGTGCCAGTAGTCCTTTTTCGGGGGCCAACACCGGGGAGCTGTTTTTT.

CDR3 sequence reads: CASSFRTGTNEQYF. The CDR3 DNA sequence: TGCGCCAGCAGCTTCCGGACAGGTACCAACGAGCAGTACTTC. The chain carries TRBV5-1 and TRBJ2-7; TRBD1 matches at 7 bases. The V gene's germline CDR1 is SGHRS and CDR2 YFSETQ. Trimming took 2 bases from V and 5 from J; bases not matched to a gene: 7. The CDR3 is 14 amino acids.

The chain combines TRBV14 with TRBJ2-7; D possibly corresponds to TRBD2 (5 bases). CDR3 length: 16 amino acids. The germline V and J ends were trimmed by 3 bases and 0 bases, with 15 bases remaining between them. Germline CDR1 SGHDN, CDR2 FVKESK. Written as DNA, the CDR3 is TGTGCCAGCAGCCAGGTTCCCCGGGGAAGCTCCTACGAGCAGTACGTC. Its protein product is CASSQVPRGSSYEQYV.

The rearrangement uses TRBV14 and TRBJ2-7; unclear D gene. The V and J ends lost 1 base and 0 bases respectively, with 4 bases between them. The CDR3 contains 13 residues. Germline V gene sequence: CDR1 SGHDN, CDR2 FVKESK. The CDR3 sequence: CASSQASSYEQYV. The CDR3 nucleotides read TGTGCCAGCAGCCAAGCTAGCTCCTACGAGCAGTACGTC.

This chain uses TRBV5-6 with TRBJ2-1; D unresolved. Trimming cost V 6 bases and J 8 bases, with 9 bases left between them. Per germline, CDR1 SGHDT and CDR2 YYEEEE. The CDR3 totals 11 residues. The CDR3 spells CASTTGYEQFF. The CDR3, as DNA: TGTGCCAGCACCACGGGTTATGAGCAGTTCTTC.

The chain is built from TRBV27 and TRBJ1-1; D perhaps matches TRBD1 (6 bases). Germline CDR1 MNHEY, CDR2 SMNVEV (reference sequence). V was clipped by 5 bases and J by 1 base, with 14 bases between them. The CDR3 spans 15 residues. The CDR3 spells CASSLVDRRNTEAFF. Written as DNA, the CDR3 is TGTGCCAGCAGTCTCGTAGACAGGAGGAACACTGAAGCTTTCTTT.

This rearrangement joins TRBV11-3 to TRBJ2-2; TRBD2 agrees at 8 bases. V was pared by 1 base and J by 7 bases, with 5 bases of the junction left unmatched. Germline V CDR1 and CDR2: SGHNT, YENEEA. The CDR3 spans 15 residues. This CDR3 is CASSLVGRANGELFF. The CDR3 bases are TGTGCCAGCAGCTTAGTCGGGAGGGCTAACGGGGAGCTGTTTTTT.

The genes are TRBV6-2 or TRBV6-3 and TRBJ1-5; 10 bases are shared with TRBD1. CDR1 is MNHEY and CDR2 is SVGEGT in the germline V gene. There are 20 residues in the CDR3. Germline trimming cut 9 bases from V and 1 base from J; bases unmatched to any gene: 21. Here the CDR3 DNA reads TGTGCCAGTAAATGGGCTGATGACAGGGGGCTTCGGGTAAGCAATCAGCCCCAGCATTTT. Protein: CASKWADDRGLRVSNQPQHF.

J is TRBJ2-1 and V is TRBV7-9; D is possibly TRBD1 or TRBD2 (5 bases each). With 5 bases removed from V and 2 bases from J, the gap between germline ends came to 16 bases. The CDR3 contains 16 residues. CDR1 SEHNR and CDR2 FQNEAQ come from the germline V gene (reference sequence). The CDR3 is CASSPGTSEPYNEQFF. As DNA, the CDR3 is TGTGCCAGCAGCCCAGGGACCTCAGAACCCTACAATGAGCAGTTCTTC.

The chain couples TRBV20-1 to TRBJ2-1; D is possibly TRBD2 (7 bases). Trimming left V 6 bases short and J 0 bases short, with 21 bases between. Germline V gene lookup returns CDR1 DFQATT and CDR2 SNEGSKA (reference sequence). This CDR3 is 17 amino acids long. The CDR3: CSAPESGGASSYNEQFF. DNA for the CDR3: TGCAGTGCCCCAGAAAGTGGGGGGGCGAGCTCCTACAATGAGCAGTTCTTC.

This chain connects TRBV5-6 to TRBJ2-5; D not resolved. Trimming shortened V by 0 bases and J by 3 bases, and 18 bases separated the two germline ends. Per the germline V gene, CDR1 is SGHDT and CDR2 is YYEEEE. There are 17 residues in the CDR3. Written as DNA, the CDR3 is TGTGCCAGCAGCTTGGAAGGAGTCCGGAGAGCTAAAGAGACCCAGTACTTC. Its translation is CASSLEGVRRAKETQYF.